The present T cell receptor (beta chain) was sequenced within a study of tumor-infiltrating lymphocytes in oesophageal squamous cell carcinoma. MiXCR, run by TCRdb on the PCR reads, gives a single entry per CDR3 protein. The table records 15,000 to 20,000 distinct CDR3 sequences, 44% of them present only once. This clonotype has more than one count but fewer than ten. Germline CDR1 DFQATT, CDR2 SNEGSKA (reference sequence). The CDR3 spans 15 residues. Trimming removed 2 bases at V and 3 bases at J, with 15 bases between. Input material: blood. V and J are TRBV20-1 and TRBJ2-3; the D call may be TRBD1 or TRBD2 (7 bases each). The receptor comes from a female donor with esophageal squamous cell carcinoma. CDR3 nucleotides: TGCAGTGCTAGAACGACAGGGCGGGGGACAGATACGCAGTATTTT. Translating it yields CSARTTGRGTDTQYF.